These T cell receptor beta chains were read from a single sample in a study of blood T cells in healthy people across ages. TCRdb re-called the 5' RACE reads through MiXCR, storing one row per CDR3 protein. The sample consists of 600,000 or so distinct CDR3 sequences, 20% to 25% of them appearing once. The sequenced material came from blood. The receptors stem from a man between 65 and 79 years old in good health. Each CDR3 is given with its conserved first and last residue. The size entry is marked missing in some rows and otherwise reads once, few, many or a size class.

>TRBV6-1|TRBJ1-6|few
CASSEVGGNNSPLHF
>TRBV20-1|TRBJ2-5|-
CSARGTGWETQYF
>TRBV20-1|TRBJ2-5|few
CSARRETSGRMGETQYF
>TRBV4-1|TRBJ2-1|few
CASSRGQAVGDEQFF
>TRBV27|TRBJ1-1|few
CASSPNQGMSTEAFF
>TRBV20-1|TRBJ2-5|few
CSALSGRARETQYF
>TRBV5-1|TRBJ1-6|few
CASTSQPGNSPLHF
>TRBV14|TRBJ2-3|-
CASSQKWGPESTQYF
>TRBV20-1|TRBJ2-1|-
CSARTTSGGYNEQFF
>TRBV6-5|TRBJ2-3|-
CASSYEASGRGTQYF
>TRBV5-1|-|few
CASSPRDSGSSTEYEQYF
>TRBV2|TRBJ2-2|few
CASSQTRYTGELFF
>TRBV7-8|TRBJ2-3|-
CASSLGGSWDTDTQYF
>TRBV2|TRBJ1-1|-
CASRNQENTEAFF
>TRBV3-1|TRBJ2-7|few
CASSQMVGTPYEQYF
>TRBV18|TRBJ2-5|-
CASSPQVPETQYF
>TRBV20-1|TRBJ2-5|-
CSARDRGQIRGETQYF
>TRBV14|TRBJ2-3|few
CASSQDPYTQYF
>TRBV7-9|TRBJ1-4|few
CASSPGAPNEKLFF
>TRBV20-1|TRBJ2-5|-
CSARGWTSGRASQEAQYF
>TRBV12-5|TRBJ2-3|-
CASARGTSGSASTDTQYF
>TRBV20-1|TRBJ2-2|-
CSARDLRQGNTGELFF
>TRBV5-1|TRBJ1-2|-
CASRWTGGEAYGYTF
>TRBV6-4|-|-
CASSLQGMKNNEQFF
>TRBV14|TRBJ2-5|few
CASSLSSGMETQYF
>TRBV20-1|TRBJ1-1|-
CSATVWSVDAEAFF
>TRBV2|TRBJ2-3|-
CASSETSGMSTDTQYF
>TRBV28|TRBJ1-5|-
CASSAAGQVQPQHF
>TRBV20-1|TRBJ2-7|-
CSASLPGLGYEQYF
>TRBV19|TRBJ2-2|few
CASMPGQAKLGSGGLFF
>TRBV6-5|TRBJ2-1|few
CASSYGTSGFNNEQFF
>TRBV28|TRBJ2-4|few
CASRQGGKNIQYF
>TRBV4-1|TRBJ1-2|few
CASSQEVGRELLNGYTF
>TRBV7-6|TRBJ1-5|-
CASSFDSGSNQPQHF
>TRBV27|TRBJ1-5|-
CASSLSDRGDQPQHF
>TRBV20-1|TRBJ2-1|many
CSARDKFPSGSWYEQFF
>TRBV2|TRBJ1-2|few
CASSSDEIYGYTF
>TRBV6-1|TRBJ2-2|-
CASSGPPSFTGELFF
>TRBV6-5|TRBJ1-4|few
CASSYSNGFNEKLFF